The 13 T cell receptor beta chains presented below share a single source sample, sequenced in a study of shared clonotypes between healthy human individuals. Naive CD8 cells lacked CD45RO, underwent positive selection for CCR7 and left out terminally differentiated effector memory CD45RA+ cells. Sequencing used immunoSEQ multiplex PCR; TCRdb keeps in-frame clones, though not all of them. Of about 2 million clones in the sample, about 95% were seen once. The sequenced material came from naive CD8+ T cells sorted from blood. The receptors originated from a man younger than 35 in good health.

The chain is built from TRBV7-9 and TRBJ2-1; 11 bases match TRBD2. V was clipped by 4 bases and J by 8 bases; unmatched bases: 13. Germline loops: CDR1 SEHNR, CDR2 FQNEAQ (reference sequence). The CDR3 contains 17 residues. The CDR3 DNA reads TGTGCCAGCAGCTCCCCTCTTCGCACTAGCGGGAGTTATGAGCAGTTCTTC. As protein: CASSSPLRTSGSYEQFF.

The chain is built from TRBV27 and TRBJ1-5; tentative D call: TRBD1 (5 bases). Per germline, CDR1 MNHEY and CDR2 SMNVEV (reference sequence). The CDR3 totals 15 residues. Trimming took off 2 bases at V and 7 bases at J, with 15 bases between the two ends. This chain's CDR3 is CASSLGQPGRQPQHF. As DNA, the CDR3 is TGTGCCAGCAGTTTAGGCCAGCCGGGGCGCCAGCCCCAGCATTTT.

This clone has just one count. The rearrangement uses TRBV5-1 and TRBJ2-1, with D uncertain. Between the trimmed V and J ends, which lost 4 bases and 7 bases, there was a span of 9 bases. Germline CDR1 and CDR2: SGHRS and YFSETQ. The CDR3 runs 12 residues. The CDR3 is CASSVQENEQFF. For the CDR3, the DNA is TGCGCCAGCAGCGTTCAGGAGAATGAGCAGTTCTTC.

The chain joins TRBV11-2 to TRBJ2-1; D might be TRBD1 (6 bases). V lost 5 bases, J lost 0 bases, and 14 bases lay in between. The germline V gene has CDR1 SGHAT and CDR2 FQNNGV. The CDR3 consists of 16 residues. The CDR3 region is CASSRMGQSSYNEQFF. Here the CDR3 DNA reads TGTGCCAGCAGCCGCATGGGACAAAGCTCCTACAATGAGCAGTTCTTC.

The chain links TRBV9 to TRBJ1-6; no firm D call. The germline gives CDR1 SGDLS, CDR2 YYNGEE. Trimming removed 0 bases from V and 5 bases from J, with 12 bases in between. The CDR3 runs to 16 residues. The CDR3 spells CASSVEGGLNNSPLHF. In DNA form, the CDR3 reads TGTGCCAGCAGCGTAGAGGGAGGGCTAAATAATTCACCCCTCCACTTT. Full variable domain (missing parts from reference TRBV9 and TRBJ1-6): DSGVTQTPKHLITATGQRVTLRCSPRSGDLSVYWYQQSLDQGLQFLIQYYNGEERAKGNILERFSAQQFPDLHSELNLSSLELGDSALYFCASSVEGGLNNSPLHFGNGTRLTVT.

The CDR3 DNA reads as TGTGCCAGCAGTCTCGGGACTAGCGGGGATTACAATGAGCAGTTCTTC. It codes for CASSLGTSGDYNEQFF. This chain uses TRBV28 with TRBJ2-1, with 13 bases that match TRBD2. The CDR3 is 16 residues long. Losses at the gene ends were 5 bases for V and 4 bases for J; bases not matched to a gene: 5. Germline V lookup: CDR1 MDHEN, CDR2 SYDVKM.

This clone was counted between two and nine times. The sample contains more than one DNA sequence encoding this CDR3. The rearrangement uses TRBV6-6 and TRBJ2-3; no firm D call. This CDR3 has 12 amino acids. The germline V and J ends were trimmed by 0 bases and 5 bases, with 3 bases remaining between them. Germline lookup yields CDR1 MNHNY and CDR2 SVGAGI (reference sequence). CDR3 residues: CASSYSVDTQYF. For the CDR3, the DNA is TGTGCCAGCAGTTACTCGGTAGATACGCAGTATTTT.

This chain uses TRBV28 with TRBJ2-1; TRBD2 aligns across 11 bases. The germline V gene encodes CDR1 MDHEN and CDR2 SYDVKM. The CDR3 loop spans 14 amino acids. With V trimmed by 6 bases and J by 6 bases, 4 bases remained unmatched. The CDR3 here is CASRASGGSNEQFF. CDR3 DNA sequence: TGTGCCAGCAGGGCTAGCGGGGGGAGCAATGAGCAGTTCTTC.

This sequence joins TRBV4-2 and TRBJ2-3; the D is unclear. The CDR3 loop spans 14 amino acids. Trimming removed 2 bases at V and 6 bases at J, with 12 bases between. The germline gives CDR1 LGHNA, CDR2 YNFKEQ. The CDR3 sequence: CASSQPGGSDTQYF. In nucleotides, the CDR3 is TGTGCCAGCAGCCAACCAGGCGGAAGCGATACGCAGTATTTT.

The CDR3, as DNA: TGTGCCAGCAGCCCAATCACTAGCGGCTTATACAATGAGCAGTTCTTC. Translating gives CASSPITSGLYNEQFF. V is TRBV7-9 and J is TRBJ2-1; TRBD2 matches at 8 bases. Germline CDR1 SEHNR, CDR2 FQNEAQ (reference sequence). The CDR3 has 16 amino acids. V trimming: 5 bases; J trimming: 4 bases; junction bases outside the gene matches: 10.

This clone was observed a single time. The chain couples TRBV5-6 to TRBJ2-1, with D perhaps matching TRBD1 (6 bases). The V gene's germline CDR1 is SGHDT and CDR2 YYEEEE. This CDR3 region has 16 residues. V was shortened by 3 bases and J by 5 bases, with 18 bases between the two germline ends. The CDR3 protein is CASSYHKPGHDNEQFF. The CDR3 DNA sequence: TGTGCCAGCAGCTACCACAAACCGGGACACGACAATGAGCAGTTCTTC.

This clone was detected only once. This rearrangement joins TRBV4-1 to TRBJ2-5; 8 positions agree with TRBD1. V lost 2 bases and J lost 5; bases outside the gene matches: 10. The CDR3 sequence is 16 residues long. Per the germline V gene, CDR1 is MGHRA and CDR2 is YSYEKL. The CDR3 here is CASSQPETGEWETQYF. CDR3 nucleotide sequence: TGCGCCAGCAGCCAACCTGAGACAGGGGAGTGGGAGACCCAGTACTTC.

The CDR3 region has the DNA TGTGCCAGCAGCAGTACAGGGGTCGATGGCTACACCTTC. This codes for CASSSTGVDGYTF. The chain employs TRBV9 and TRBJ1-2, with 7 bases identical to TRBD1. Trimming took 4 bases from V and 6 from J; bases not matched to a gene: 6. Germline lookup yields CDR1 SGDLS and CDR2 YYNGEE. The CDR3 covers 13 residues.